The 10 T cell receptor beta chains in this list originate from one sample, sequenced in a study of T cell changes during pregnancy in multiple sclerosis. The assay was immunoSEQ multiplex PCR, and TCRdb's table has in-frame clones only and misses some. The table shows more than 65,000 clones, with more than 90% occurring only once. Sequencing was performed on CD4+ T cells from peripheral blood mononuclear cells, taken before pregnancy. These receptors were taken from a female donor with multiple sclerosis, enrolled in a pregnancy study.

The genes are TRBV4-1 and TRBJ1-3, with a weak D call TRBD1 (6 bases). The ends were cut back, 0 bases at V and 0 bases at J, with 9 bases in the middle. CDR3 length: 16 residues. Germline-derived CDR1 and CDR2 are MGHRA and YSYEKL. DNA for the CDR3: TGCGCCAGCAGCCAAGATCAGGGGCACTCTGGAAACACCATATATTTT. It translates to CASSQDQGHSGNTIYF.

The chain joins TRBV28 to TRBJ2-7, with TRBD1 matching 10 bases. Per the germline V gene, CDR1 is MDHEN and CDR2 is SYDVKM. The ends lost 6 bases at V and 3 bases at J; junction bases unmatched: 5. The CDR3 consists of 14 residues. The DNA of the CDR3 is TGTGCCAGCAGCCGGACAGGGGGAGGCTACGAGCAGTACTTC. It translates to CASSRTGGGYEQYF. The full variable domain, in which reference TRBV28 and TRBJ2-7 provide the parts outside the CDR3, is DVKVTQSSRYLVKRTGEKVFLECVQDMDHENMFWYRQDPGLGLRLIYFSYDVKMKEKGDIPEGYSVSREKKERFSLILESASTNQTSMYLCASSRTGGGYEQYFGPGTRLTVT.

The chain recombines TRBV2 with TRBJ2-7, with TRBD1 matching over 9 bases. The J segment lost 2 bases and the V segment lost 6 bases, leaving 8 bases of the junction unmatched. From germline, CDR1 is SNHLY and CDR2 FYNNEI. There are 15 residues in the CDR3. The CDR3 nucleotides read TGTGCCAGCAGGGAGGACAGGGGAAGTACCTACGAGCAGTACTTC. This encodes CASREDRGSTYEQYF.

This chain joins TRBV5-6 and TRBJ2-7; no definite D call. V shed 2 bases and J shed 6 bases, with 6 bases lying between them. Germline values: CDR1 SGHDT, CDR2 YYEEEE. This CDR3 contains 11 residues. CDR3 region: CASSFNSEQYF. The CDR3 DNA follows: TGTGCCAGCAGCTTTAATTCCGAGCAGTACTTC.

The J gene is TRBJ1-3, the V gene TRBV5-1; D ambiguous. The V and J ends lost 4 bases and 0 bases respectively, with 14 bases between them. CDR3 size: 16 residues. Germline V gives CDR1 SGHRS, CDR2 YFSETQ. CDR3: CASSPATGTSGNTIYF. The CDR3 nucleotides read TGCGCCAGCAGCCCAGCGACGGGAACCTCTGGAAACACCATATATTTT.

V gene TRBV19 combines with J gene TRBJ1-5, with D possibly TRBD1 on 5 matching bases. The CDR3 spans 14 residues. V lost 3 bases, J lost 2 bases, and 8 bases lay in between. Per germline, CDR1 LNHDA and CDR2 SQIVND (reference sequence). The CDR3 region is CASSMSGGNQPQHF. Written as DNA, the CDR3 is TGTGCCAGTAGTATGTCGGGGGGCAATCAGCCCCAGCATTTT. Using reference TRBV19 and TRBJ1-5 for the parts outside the CDR3, the full variable domain is DGGITQSPKYLFRKEGQNVTLSCEQNLNHDAMYWYRQDPGQGLRLIYYSQIVNDFQKGDIAEGYSVSREKKESFPLTVTSAQKNPTAFYLCASSMSGGNQPQHFGDGTRLSIL.

The chain links TRBV18 to TRBJ2-7; 9 bases align to TRBD1. CDR1 and CDR2 from the germline V gene are KGHSH and LQKENI. Losses at the gene ends were 1 base for V and 5 bases for J; bases not matched to a gene: 3. The CDR3 spans 14 residues. The CDR3 here is CASSPQQGADEQYF. The DNA for the CDR3 is TGTGCCAGCTCACCACAACAGGGGGCCGACGAGCAGTACTTC.

The rearrangement links TRBV5-4 to TRBJ1-2; D is perhaps TRBD1 (6 bases). This CDR3 is built from 14 residues. Germline V gives CDR1 SGHNT, CDR2 YYREEE (reference sequence). V shed 5 bases and J shed 0 bases, with 11 bases lying between them. CDR3 bases: TGTGCCAGCAGAGGGACACCACCTAACTATGGCTACACCTTC. Protein sequence: CASRGTPPNYGYTF.

The rearrangement joins TRBV28 to TRBJ1-4; TRBD1 aligns across 8 bases. Germline V gene lookup returns CDR1 MDHEN and CDR2 SYDVKM. This CDR3 comprises 13 residues. The ends lost 6 bases at V and 5 bases at J; junction bases unmatched: 2. CDR3 residues: CASRGTGNEKLFF. In DNA form, the CDR3 reads TGTGCCAGCAGAGGGACAGGCAATGAAAAACTGTTTTTT.

V and J are TRBV10-3 and TRBJ2-7, with 7 bases that match TRBD2. V trimming: 8 bases; J trimming: 2 bases; junction bases outside the gene matches: 9. The CDR3 totals 14 residues. CDR1 and CDR2 from the germline V gene are ENHRY and SYGVKD. The CDR3 reads CAIGGPGGAYEQYF. The DNA for the CDR3 is TGTGCCATCGGGGGACCGGGAGGAGCCTACGAGCAGTACTTC.